The 21 T cell receptor beta chains below come from one sample, sequenced in a study of blood T cell repertoires in COVID-19. Some clones are missing from TCRdb's copy, which holds only in-frame ones; the method was immunoSEQ multiplex PCR. The sample holds about 150,000 clones, approximately 86% seen once. The source material was peripheral blood. These receptors were collected from a woman in her 70s with acute or convalescent COVID-19.

The rearrangement links TRBV7-6 to TRBJ2-2; 15 bases agree with TRBD2. The V segment lost 5 bases and the J segment 5 bases; nucleotides outside the gene matches: 9. The CDR3 has 18 amino acids. CDR1 and CDR2 from the germline V gene are SGHVS and FNYEAQ. The DNA for the CDR3 is TGTGCCAGCAGCCCTTGGACTAGCGGGGGGGCCGGAACCGGGGAGCTGTTTTTT. Encoded protein: CASSPWTSGGAGTGELFF.

The J gene is TRBJ2-5, the V gene TRBV11-3; possibly TRBD1 for D (5 bases). Germline V gene data show CDR1 as SGHNT and CDR2 as YENEEA. V lost 1 base, J lost 2 bases, and 11 bases lay in between. The CDR3 is 15 residues long. The CDR3 region is CASSLGHRPQETQYF. In DNA form, the CDR3 reads TGTGCCAGCAGCTTAGGGCACAGGCCTCAAGAGACCCAGTACTTC.

This clone has more than one count but fewer than ten. The chain combines TRBV6-5 with TRBJ1-2; 7 nucleotides match TRBD1. V was clipped by 5 bases and J by 4 bases; unmatched bases: 10. The germline CDR1 and CDR2 sequences are MNHEY and SVGAGI. The CDR3 extends over 15 amino acids. The CDR3 DNA reads as TGTGCCAGCAGTACCGACAGGGCTGGGACCTATGGCTACACCTTC. Its translation: CASSTDRAGTYGYTF.

This chain connects TRBV7-3 to TRBJ2-2; 10 bases are a match to TRBD1. V lost 3 bases, J lost 4 bases, and 5 bases stayed unmatched. The CDR3 consists of 16 residues. Germline V gene lookup returns CDR1 SGHTA and CDR2 FQGTGA. The DNA of the CDR3 is TGTGCCAGCAGCTTCTCGGGACAGGGGACCACCGGGGAGCTGTTTTTT. Its translation: CASSFSGQGTTGELFF.

V is TRBV7-3 and J is TRBJ1-1, with TRBD1 identical over 9 bases. CDR1 and CDR2 from the germline V gene are SGHTA and FQGTGA. Unmatched junction bases numbered 12, after V lost 5 bases and J lost 11 bases. The CDR3 loop spans 14 amino acids. This chain's CDR3 is CASSPGTGKDWAFF. The CDR3 nucleotides read TGTGCCAGCAGCCCGGGGACAGGGAAGGACTGGGCTTTCTTT.

The chain couples TRBV15 to TRBJ1-1, with D possibly being TRBD1 (6 bases). Germline-derived CDR1 and CDR2 are LNHNV and YYDKDF (reference sequence). V was clipped by 0 bases and J by 4 bases, with 12 bases between them. The CDR3 has 15 residues. CDR3: CATSRDKGVRTEAFF. In DNA form, the CDR3 reads TGTGCCACCAGCAGAGATAAGGGGGTGCGCACTGAAGCTTTCTTT.

The rearrangement links TRBV5-1 to TRBJ1-5, with D possibly TRBD1 on 5 matching bases. Trimming shortened V by 2 bases and J by 4 bases, and 10 bases separated the two germline ends. Germline V gives CDR1 SGHRS, CDR2 YFSETQ. The CDR3 is 14 residues long. CDR3 sequence reads: CASSFGQGNQPQHF. The CDR3 coding sequence is TGCGCCAGCAGCTTCGGACAAGGTAATCAGCCCCAGCATTTT.

This chain links TRBV11-2 with TRBJ1-1, with TRBD1 matching 7 bases. Germline V gene sequence: CDR1 SGHAT, CDR2 FQNNGV. This CDR3 is built from 12 residues. Trimming removed 4 bases from V and 9 bases from J; junction bases left unmatched: 5. The DNA of the CDR3 is TGTGCCAGCAGCTCCCGGACAGGTAAAGCTTTCTTT. It is translated as CASSSRTGKAFF.

This chain joins TRBV30 and TRBJ2-4, with 9 bases aligning to TRBD2. V was pared by 3 bases and J by 12 bases, with 9 bases of the junction left unmatched. CDR3 size: 13 residues. CDR1 is GTSNPN and CDR2 is SVGIG in the germline V gene (reference sequence). CDR3 nucleotide sequence: TGTGCCTGGAGAGCTAGCGGGGACTCGGATCAGTACTTC. Translating gives CAWRASGDSDQYF.

V gene TRBV12-3 or TRBV12-4 combines with J gene TRBJ1-3; D is undetermined. V was clipped by 5 bases and J by 4 bases, with 9 bases between them. This CDR3 has 13 amino acids. The CDR3 spells CASSGRVGNTIYF. CDR3 sequence (DNA): TGTGCCAGCAGTGGGAGGGTGGGAAACACCATATATTTT.

This clone was recorded only once. The rearrangement links TRBV5-5 to TRBJ2-5; 7 bases map to TRBD2. This CDR3 contains 15 residues. Germline assignment: CDR1 SGHKS and CDR2 YYEKEE (reference sequence). Germline trimming cut 2 bases from V and 3 bases from J; bases unmatched to any gene: 7. The CDR3 sequence is CASSFRPGREETQYF. CDR3 nucleotide sequence: TGTGCCAGCAGCTTTAGGCCAGGGAGGGAAGAGACCCAGTACTTC.

The chain recombines TRBV6-5 with TRBJ1-4; the match to TRBD1 covers 8 bases. J gave up 8 bases and V 5 bases, and 10 bases lay outside the gene matches. CDR1 and CDR2 (germline): MNHEY, SVGAGI. The CDR3 totals 15 residues. Here the CDR3 DNA reads TGTGCCAGCAGTACCAGCAGGGGGCGATGGGAAAAACTGTTTTTT. It encodes CASSTSRGRWEKLFF.

Written as DNA, the CDR3 is TGTGCCAGCAGACAAACTTACAGGGGCACCGGGGAGCTGTTTTTT. It specifies CASRQTYRGTGELFF. The chain links TRBV6-4 to TRBJ2-2; 7 bases are a match to TRBD1. The CDR3 is 15 residues long. Germline lookup yields CDR1 MRHNA and CDR2 SNTAGT. J lost 4 bases, V lost 6 bases, and 8 bases had no gene match.

This clone was seen a few times. This rearrangement joins TRBV6-5 to TRBJ1-6; 7 bases are shared with TRBD1. Germline V gene sequence: CDR1 MNHEY, CDR2 SVGAGI. V shed 6 bases, J shed 10 bases, and the junction held 9 bases outside the gene matches. This CDR3 region has 14 residues. This CDR3 is CASRRQGRESPLHF. DNA for the CDR3: TGTGCCAGCAGACGACAGGGCCGAGAGTCACCCCTCCACTTT.

In DNA, the CDR3 is TGTGCCAGCAGTTACACGAAAGACAGTCCGCTAAGGAGAGTCCACTTT. This codes for CASSYTKDSPLRRVHF. V and J are TRBV6-5 and TRBJ1-6; D is possibly TRBD1 (5 bases). The CDR3 loop spans 16 amino acids. Germline lookup yields CDR1 MNHEY and CDR2 SVGAGI. Trimming removed 2 bases from V and 17 bases from J, with 25 bases in between.

V is TRBV6-2 or TRBV6-3 and J is TRBJ2-5, with D possibly being TRBD1 (5 bases). CDR3 length equals 17 residues. CDR1 and CDR2 from the germline V gene are MNHEY and SVGEGT. V lost 0 bases, J lost 0 bases, and 14 bases lay in between. The CDR3 coding sequence is TGTGCCAGCAGTTACTCCCCAGGACACTGGTACCAAGAGACCCAGTACTTC. Its translation is CASSYSPGHWYQETQYF.

The rearrangement joins TRBV5-4 to TRBJ1-2; 8 positions match TRBD1. CDR1 is SGHNT and CDR2 is YYREEE in the germline V gene (reference sequence). The CDR3 is made up of 15 amino acids. Trimming removed 4 bases from V and 8 bases from J; junction bases left unmatched: 13. CDR3 in DNA: TGTGCCAGCAGCCTGGGAGTTGACAGGGGAACAGGCTACACCTTC. It is translated as CASSLGVDRGTGYTF.

This clone appeared once. This rearrangement joins TRBV6-2 or TRBV6-3 to TRBJ2-7; 12 bases line up with TRBD1. The CDR3 spans 12 residues. Germline CDR1 MNHEY, CDR2 SVGEGT. V shed 4 bases and J 10 bases; nucleotides not matched to a gene: 2. CDR3 DNA sequence: TGTGCCAGCAGTTCGGGACAGGGGGCACAGTACTTC. This codes for CASSSGQGAQYF.

This clone occurred a few times. Other nucleotide sequences in the sample specify the same CDR3. The gene calls are TRBV2 and TRBJ2-5; D is unclear. Trimming pared 8 bases from V and 4 bases from J, leaving 5 bases between. Germline V gene data show CDR1 as SNHLY and CDR2 as FYNNEI. The CDR3 totals 10 residues. In DNA, the CDR3 is TGTGCCAGCCGCAGAGAGACCCAGTACTTC. Its translation: CASRRETQYF.

The table lists this clone with a count of one. The DNA of the CDR3 is TGTGCCAGCTCCCAAGGGACAGATGAGCAGTTCTTC. Protein: CASSQGTDEQFF. The chain recombines TRBV18 with TRBJ2-1; 7 bases are shared with TRBD1. Germline V gene data show CDR1 as KGHSH and CDR2 as LQKENI. Trimming cost V 6 bases and J 8 bases; bases outside gene matches: 4. CDR3 size: 12 residues.

The V call is TRBV5-1, the J call TRBJ1-6; no reliable D call. Germline assignment: CDR1 SGHRS and CDR2 YFSETQ. The ends were cut back, 0 bases at V and 4 bases at J, with 8 bases in the middle. The CDR3 is 15 amino acids. In DNA, the CDR3 is TGCGCCAGCAGCTTGGTGGCAGGTTATAATTCACCCCTCCACTTT. Residues: CASSLVAGYNSPLHF.